Listed below are T cell receptor beta chains from one sample, sequenced in a study of a mutant IDH1 vaccine in newly diagnosed glioma. These TCRs' antigens remain unknown. Assay: immunoSEQ multiplex PCR; the TCRdb copy retains only in-frame clones and omits some. The sample has 90,000 to 100,000 clones; about nine tenths are singletons. This specimen was PBMCs, taken from a glioma patient whose treatment included an IDH1 peptide vaccine. The source is a woman between 50 and 59 years old with glioma. The CDR3 runs from the conserved cysteine through the conserved F or W. D genes are given only for firm matches.

V gene: TRBV9; D gene: TRBD2; J gene: TRBJ2-2; CDR3 protein: CASALSGGHGELFF; CDR3 DNA: TGTGCCAGCGCGTTAAGCGGGGGGCACGGGGAGCTGTTTTTT
V gene: TRBV25-1; D gene: -; J gene: TRBJ1-2; CDR3 protein: CASSARAGGHYGYTF; CDR3 DNA: TGTGCCAGCAGTGCCCGGGCGGGGGGGCACTATGGCTACACCTTC
V gene: TRBV19; D gene: -; J gene: TRBJ2-1; CDR3 protein: CASSPKRGVEDEQFF; CDR3 DNA: TGTGCCAGTAGCCCAAAACGCGGGGTGGAAGATGAGCAGTTCTTC
V gene: TRBV5-1; D gene: -; J gene: TRBJ2-2; CDR3 protein: CASSLPEVTGELFF; CDR3 DNA: TGCGCCAGCAGCTTGCCTGAAGTCACCGGGGAGCTGTTTTTT
V gene: TRBV29-1; D gene: -; J gene: TRBJ1-1; CDR3 protein: CSVGRAGRNTEAFF; CDR3 DNA: TGCAGCGTGGGCCGCGCAGGGAGGAACACTGAAGCTTTCTTT
V gene: TRBV5-4; D gene: TRBD1; J gene: TRBJ2-7; CDR3 protein: CASSHSGQDRGWEQYF; CDR3 DNA: TGTGCCAGCAGCCATTCGGGACAGGACCGCGGGTGGGAGCAGTACTTC
V gene: TRBV7-9; D gene: -; J gene: TRBJ1-4; CDR3 protein: CASSLVRGQYNEKLFF; CDR3 DNA: TGTGCCAGCAGCTTAGTGAGAGGACAGTATAATGAAAAACTGTTTTTT
V gene: TRBV7-6; D gene: TRBD2; J gene: TRBJ2-2; CDR3 protein: CASSLAPAGARPGGTGELFF; CDR3 DNA: TGTGCCAGCAGCTTAGCCCCAGCGGGAGCCCGTCCGGGGGGCACCGGGGAGCTGTTTTTT
V gene: TRBV6-4; D gene: -; J gene: TRBJ2-5; CDR3 protein: CASSADVPWQETQYF; CDR3 DNA: TGTGCCAGCAGTGCGGATGTCCCGTGGCAAGAGACCCAGTACTTC
V gene: TRBV28; D gene: TRBD2; J gene: TRBJ2-1; CDR3 protein: CASSTGLAGAGYNEQFF; CDR3 DNA: TGTGCCAGCAGTACCGGACTAGCGGGAGCAGGGTACAATGAGCAGTTCTTC
V gene: TRBV7-9; D gene: -; J gene: TRBJ2-5; CDR3 protein: CASSPRAGETQYF; CDR3 DNA: TGTGCCAGCAGCCCCAGGGCGGGGGAGACCCAGTACTTC
V gene: TRBV7-9; D gene: -; J gene: TRBJ1-6; CDR3 protein: CASSLAAGIHSPLHF; CDR3 DNA: TGTGCCAGCAGCTTAGCGGCAGGGATACATTCACCCCTCCACTTT